These 10 T cell receptor beta chains were all obtained from the same sample, sequenced in a study of cytomegalovirus exposure and HLA in healthy donors. This PCR relied on a set of 60 Vbeta primers and 13 Jbeta primers. Data came from immunoSEQ multiplex PCR; TCRdb stores just in-frame clones and leaves some out. Among around 140,000 clones listed, 75% to 85% were seen once. The source material was PBMCs. These receptors were taken from a woman aged 45-60 years in good health and CMV-seropositive.

The V call is TRBV2, the J call TRBJ1-5; a weak D match, TRBD1 (5 bases). Per germline, CDR1 SNHLY and CDR2 FYNNEI. The V and J ends lost 5 bases and 4 bases respectively, with 21 bases between them. This CDR3 contains 17 residues. The chain's CDR3 is CASSRLWENRKNQPQHF. CDR3 sequence (DNA): TGTGCCAGCAGTCGTCTATGGGAAAACAGGAAAAATCAGCCCCAGCATTTT.

The rearrangement links TRBV19 to TRBJ1-1, with D perhaps TRBD1 (5 bases). CDR3 length: 14 residues. V lost 2 bases, J lost 2 bases, and 9 bases lay in between. Germline V lookup: CDR1 LNHDA, CDR2 SQIVND (reference sequence). The CDR3 DNA is TGTGCCAGTAGTATAATAAGGGGAAACACTGAAGCTTTCTTT. Translated: CASSIIRGNTEAFF.

Only one count was recorded for this clone. This chain uses TRBV14 with TRBJ2-1; 8 bases match TRBD2. The J segment lost 7 bases and the V segment lost 5 bases, leaving 7 bases of the junction unmatched. Germline V lookup: CDR1 SGHDN, CDR2 FVKESK. CDR3 length: 14 amino acids. This chain's CDR3 is CASSDIRGGNEQFF. The CDR3 DNA reads TGTGCCAGCAGCGACATCCGGGGGGGGAATGAGCAGTTCTTC.

This clone was counted between two and nine times. The chain is built from TRBV5-1 and TRBJ2-1; the D gene is possibly TRBD1 (5 bases). V was pared by 2 bases and J by 4 bases, with 10 bases between. The CDR3 totals 14 residues. Germline CDR1 and CDR2: SGHRS and YFSETQ. Written as DNA, the CDR3 is TGCGCCAGCAGCTTCGACGGACAATACAATGAGCAGTTCTTC. Encoded protein: CASSFDGQYNEQFF.

The chain employs TRBV6-5 and TRBJ2-1, with D possibly matching TRBD2 (5 bases). Trimming stripped 0 bases from V and 7 bases from J, with 7 bases between. Germline CDR1 and CDR2: MNHEY and SVGAGI. The CDR3 consists of 13 residues. Written as DNA, the CDR3 is TGTGCCAGCAGTTACTCGAGGGAGAATGAGCAGTTCTTC. This sequence encodes CASSYSRENEQFF.

The chain combines TRBV5-8 with TRBJ1-5; perhaps TRBD1 as D (6 bases). The ends were cut back, 1 base at V and 7 bases at J, with 15 bases in the middle. The germline CDR1 and CDR2 sequences are SGHTS and YDEGEE. This CDR3 comprises 15 residues. The CDR3 nucleotides are TGTGCCAGCAGCTTGCGAACAGGGCCAAACCAGCCCCAGCATTTT. The encoded protein is CASSLRTGPNQPQHF.

The chain joins TRBV27 to TRBJ2-5; 10 nucleotides line up with TRBD2. The ends lost 1 base at V and 4 bases at J; junction bases unmatched: 9. CDR3 length: 17 amino acids. Germline-derived CDR1 and CDR2 are MNHEY and SMNVEV (reference sequence). As DNA, the CDR3 is TGTGCCAGCAGTTTATTGGGCTCGCTAGCGGGAGTAGAGACCCAGTACTTC. Translating gives CASSLLGSLAGVETQYF.

The CDR3 nucleotides read TGTGCCAGCAGTTTAACAGTCAGTGAGCAGTTCTTC. Amino acid sequence: CASSLTVSEQFF. This rearrangement joins TRBV28 to TRBJ2-1; D remains ambiguous. With 2 bases removed from V and 9 bases from J, the gap between germline ends came to 8 bases. The CDR3 loop spans 12 amino acids. Germline-derived CDR1 and CDR2 are MDHEN and SYDVKM.

DNA of the CDR3: TGTGCCAGCAGCTTGACTAGCACGAACACCGGGGAGCTGTTTTTT. Residues: CASSLTSTNTGELFF. The rearrangement uses TRBV7-9 and TRBJ2-2; 7 bases agree with TRBD2. This CDR3 comprises 15 residues. V gave up 3 bases and J gave up 0 bases; unmatched junction bases: 1. Germline-derived CDR1 and CDR2 are SEHNR and FQNEAQ (reference sequence).

The chain uses TRBV7-9 and TRBJ2-3; D is unresolved. The germline V gene has CDR1 SEHNR and CDR2 FQNEAQ (reference sequence). Trimming pared 5 bases from V and 9 bases from J, leaving 21 bases between. This CDR3 spans 15 amino acids. The CDR3 loop reads CASSPKTRLGETQYF. CDR3 sequence (DNA): TGTGCCAGCAGCCCTAAGACCCGACTCGGCGAAACGCAGTATTTT. The full variable domain, rest sourced from reference TRBV7-9 and TRBJ2-3, is DTGVSQNPRHKITKRGQNVTFRCDPISEHNRLYWYRQTLGQGPEFLTYFQNEAQLEKSRLLSDRFSAERPKGSFSTLEIQRTEQGDSAMYLCASSPKTRLGETQYFGPGTRLTVL.